The source of this T cell receptor (beta chain) is a study of T cells in Graves' hyperthyroidism and ophthalmopathy. This clonotype came up many times. TCR beta CDR3 regions were amplified from RNA. The TCR CDR3 was amplified in a first-round RT-PCR using the HTBI primer set. TCRdb re-called the multiplex PCR reads through MiXCR, storing one row per CDR3 protein. The table shows hundreds of thousands of distinct CDR3 sequences, with approximately 13% occurring only once. Germline V lookup: CDR1 DFQATT, CDR2 SNEGSKA (reference sequence). The junction had 9 bases not matched to a gene; V was cut back by 6 bases and J by 5 bases. This CDR3 has 14 residues.

Sample: blood. The V and J genes are TRBV20-1 and TRBJ2-1; 8 nucleotides match TRBD2. The sequence derives from a woman aged 18-29 years with Graves' hyperthyroidism. The chain's CDR3 is CSAPRSGGNNEQFF. The CDR3 DNA reads as TGCAGTGCCCCGAGAAGCGGGGGCAACAATGAGCAGTTCTTC.